These 28 T cell receptor beta chains were all obtained from the same sample, sequenced in a study of PD-1 blockade in mismatch repair-deficient tumors. TCRdb keeps only in-frame clones here, not all; method: immunoSEQ multiplex PCR. Here the sample spans roughly 48,000 clones, roughly 82% being singletons. The material was PBMCs, obtained before pembrolizumab treatment. These receptors all stem from an adult with mismatch repair-deficient cancer.

This sequence joins TRBV5-4 and TRBJ2-2; 15 bases map to TRBD2. The CDR3 totals 16 residues. Germline-derived CDR1 and CDR2 are SGHNT and YYREEE (reference sequence). The J segment lost 5 bases and the V segment lost 4 bases, leaving 3 bases of the junction unmatched. In DNA form, the CDR3 reads TGTGCCAGCAGCCCCGGGACTAGCGGGAGGACCGGGGAGCTGTTTTTT. As protein: CASSPGTSGRTGELFF.

The chain carries TRBV10-3 and TRBJ1-2; D possibly corresponds to TRBD1 (5 bases). CDR3 size: 15 residues. V was shortened by 0 bases and J by 4 bases, with 12 bases between the two germline ends. Germline V gene lookup returns CDR1 ENHRY and CDR2 SYGVKD. The chain's CDR3 is CAISESQAGTYGYTF. The CDR3 DNA follows: TGTGCCATCAGTGAGTCTCAGGCAGGGACCTATGGCTACACCTTC.

This clone has only a few counts. This chain uses TRBV9 with TRBJ2-7, with D perhaps matching TRBD1 or TRBD2 (5 bases each). The CDR3 consists of 16 residues. The V end was cut by 0 bases, the J end by 3 bases, with 16 bases between. The germline V gene has CDR1 SGDLS and CDR2 YYNGEE. CDR3 in amino acids: CASSVGALGTNYEQYF. The CDR3 DNA reads as TGTGCCAGCAGCGTAGGGGCATTAGGGACGAACTACGAGCAGTACTTC.

This chain joins TRBV7-2 and TRBJ1-6; no clear D. The germline CDR1 and CDR2 sequences are SGHTA and FQGNSA. There are 14 residues in the CDR3. The V and J ends lost 1 base and 8 bases respectively, with 9 bases between them. The CDR3 sequence: CASSLVGIDSPLHF. Written as DNA, the CDR3 is TGTGCCAGCAGCTTAGTGGGGATCGATTCACCCCTCCACTTT.

The CDR3 bases are TGTGCCAGTAGTATTGACGGCGACAGGGTCACAGATACGCAGTATTTT. It translates to CASSIDGDRVTDTQYF. The chain has TRBV19 and TRBJ2-3; 7 bases match TRBD1. The CDR3 extends over 16 amino acids. Germline CDR1 reads LNHDA; CDR2 reads SQIVND (reference sequence). J was trimmed by 2 bases and V by 3 bases; bases with no gene match: 8.

This clone was seen a few times. Here the CDR3 reads CASSQGTNEQYF. The CDR3 region has the DNA TGTGCCAGCAGTCAGGGGACCAACGAGCAGTACTTC. V and J are TRBV11-3 and TRBJ2-7; the D gene is possibly TRBD1 (6 bases). The CDR3 runs 12 residues. Germline V gene data show CDR1 as SGHNT and CDR2 as YENEEA. Between the trimmed V and J ends, which lost 6 bases and 5 bases, there was a span of 11 bases.

The table lists this clone with a few counts. This rearrangement joins TRBV4-2 to TRBJ2-2; D possibly corresponds to TRBD2 (6 bases). Germline assignment: CDR1 LGHNA and CDR2 YNFKEQ. Trimming cost V 0 bases and J 1 base, with 9 bases left between them. This CDR3 has 16 amino acids. The CDR3 here is CASSQEPAGNTGELFF. The CDR3 coding sequence is TGTGCCAGCAGCCAAGAGCCAGCGGGGAACACCGGGGAGCTGTTTTTT.

This chain connects TRBV9 to TRBJ2-7; either TRBD1 or TRBD2 may supply D (5 bases each). The length of the CDR3 is 15 residues. Trimming cost V 0 bases and J 0 bases, with 10 bases left between them. Germline lookup yields CDR1 SGDLS and CDR2 YYNGEE. The DNA of the CDR3 is TGTGCCAGCAGCGTAGGATGGGGGTCCTCCTACGAGCAGTACTTC. It yields the protein CASSVGWGSSYEQYF. The complete variable domain, with remaining parts taken from reference TRBV9 and TRBJ2-7, reads DSGVTQTPKHLITATGQRVTLRCSPRSGDLSVYWYQQSLDQGLQFLIQYYNGEERAKGNILERFSAQQFPDLHSELNLSSLELGDSALYFCASSVGWGSSYEQYFGPGTRLTVT.

This clone was detected only once. The chain recombines TRBV6-5 with TRBJ2-5; 8 positions match TRBD2. The CDR3 runs to 11 residues. The V segment lost 9 bases and the J segment 3 bases; nucleotides outside the gene matches: 0. Per germline, CDR1 MNHEY and CDR2 SVGAGI. The CDR3 loop is CASSGKETQYF. CDR3 DNA: TGTGCCAGTAGCGGGAAAGAGACCCAGTACTTC.

V gene TRBV4-2 combines with J gene TRBJ2-6; tentatively, D is TRBD1 (6 bases). The CDR3 runs 16 residues. V was shortened by 4 bases and J by 1 base, with 11 bases between the two germline ends. The germline CDR1 and CDR2 sequences are LGHNA and YNFKEQ. The DNA for the CDR3 is TGTGCCAGCAGCCCGACCCAGGGGTCTGGGGCCAACGTCCTGACTTTC. Amino acid sequence: CASSPTQGSGANVLTF.

This chain connects TRBV9 to TRBJ2-1; 12 nucleotides line up with TRBD2. V shed 4 bases, J shed 4 bases, and the junction held 9 bases outside the gene matches. This CDR3 is built from 17 residues. Per the germline V gene, CDR1 is SGDLS and CDR2 is YYNGEE. The DNA for the CDR3 is TGTGCCAGCAGCCCCCCGGGACTAGCGGGTGTTTACAATGAGCAGTTCTTC. This gives the protein CASSPPGLAGVYNEQFF. Variable domain in full (rest from reference TRBV9 and TRBJ2-1): DSGVTQTPKHLITATGQRVTLRCSPRSGDLSVYWYQQSLDQGLQFLIQYYNGEERAKGNILERFSAQQFPDLHSELNLSSLELGDSALYFCASSPPGLAGVYNEQFFGPGTRLTVL.

The chain joins TRBV4-1 to TRBJ2-7, with TRBD2 identical over 11 bases. The V gene end was trimmed by 3 bases and the J gene end by 1 base; junction bases not matched to a gene: 2. The CDR3 totals 15 residues. From germline, CDR1 is MGHRA and CDR2 YSYEKL. The chain's CDR3 is CASSQGLADSYEQYF. The CDR3 DNA reads as TGCGCCAGCAGCCAGGGACTAGCGGATTCCTACGAGCAGTACTTC.

This clone was counted a few times. This chain connects TRBV5-5 to TRBJ2-7; D uncertain. This CDR3 has 14 residues. Germline loops: CDR1 SGHKS, CDR2 YYEKEE (reference sequence). V lost 0 bases and J lost 1, with 8 bases in between. The CDR3 region has the DNA TGTGCCAGCAGCTTGGATGCAGCTTCCTACGAGCAGTACTTC. It yields the protein CASSLDAASYEQYF. The whole variable domain, remainder taken from reference TRBV5-5 and TRBJ2-7, is DAGVTQSPTHLIKTRGQQVTLRCSPISGHKSVSWYQQVLGQGPQFIFQYYEKEERGRGNFPDRFSARQFPNYSSELNVNALLLGDSALYLCASSLDAASYEQYFGPGTRLTVT.

The rearrangement joins TRBV19 to TRBJ1-2; a weak D match, TRBD1 (5 bases). V shed 6 bases and J shed 2 bases, with 10 bases lying between them. The CDR3 runs to 13 residues. Germline CDR1 and CDR2: LNHDA and SQIVND (reference sequence). The CDR3, as DNA: TGTGCCAGTAGGCTGGACACCAACTATGGCTACACCTTC. Its protein product is CASRLDTNYGYTF.

The CDR3 nucleotides read TGTGCCAGCAGCCCCCAAGGAGGGAGCCCCGGGGATACGCAGTATTTT. Encoded protein: CASSPQGGSPGDTQYF. The chain links TRBV7-6 to TRBJ2-3; tentative D call: TRBD2 (6 bases). Germline assignment: CDR1 SGHVS and CDR2 FNYEAQ. CDR3 length equals 16 residues. V was clipped by 5 bases and J by 6 bases, with 21 bases between them. The complete variable domain, with remaining parts taken from reference TRBV7-6 and TRBJ2-3, reads GAGVSQSPRYKVTKRGQDVALRCDPISGHVSLYWYRQALGQGPEFLTYFNYEAQQDKSGLPNDRFSAERPEGSISTLTIQRTEQRDSAMYRCASSPQGGSPGDTQYFGPGTRLTVL.

The chain links TRBV9 to TRBJ2-7; TRBD2 matches at 7 bases. Germline trimming cut 4 bases from V and 0 bases from J; bases unmatched to any gene: 7. The CDR3 is 15 residues long. CDR1 SGDLS and CDR2 YYNGEE come from the germline V gene. CDR3 in amino acids: CASSTPRGGSYEQYF. The CDR3 DNA sequence: TGTGCCAGCAGCACCCCCCGCGGGGGCTCCTACGAGCAGTACTTC.

This sequence joins TRBV6-1 and TRBJ2-7; 9 nucleotides match TRBD2. V was clipped by 6 bases and J by 6 bases; unmatched bases: 12. This CDR3 has 15 residues. The germline CDR1 and CDR2 sequences are MNHNS and SASEGT. CDR3 residues: CASRNVAGEVREQYF. The DNA of the CDR3 is TGTGCCAGCAGGAACGTAGCGGGAGAAGTTCGCGAGCAGTACTTC.

The chain couples TRBV5-1 to TRBJ2-7; 12 nucleotides line up with TRBD1. Germline CDR1 reads SGHRS; CDR2 reads YFSETQ. This CDR3 is 14 amino acids long. V dropped 6 bases and J dropped 9; count of bases not matched to a gene: 10. CDR3 sequence: CASTDFGTGGGQYF. CDR3 DNA: TGCGCCAGCACGGATTTCGGGACAGGGGGCGGGCAGTACTTC.

This clone is a singleton in its sample. The genes are TRBV6-5 and TRBJ2-3; D might be TRBD1 (5 bases). V shed 6 bases and J shed 6 bases, with 10 bases lying between them. The CDR3 has 12 residues. Per the germline V gene, CDR1 is MNHEY and CDR2 is SVGAGI. CDR3 sequence: CASSPKGDTQYF. DNA for the CDR3: TGTGCCAGCAGCCCAAAGGGGGATACGCAGTATTTT.

This clone is categorized as medium-sized. This chain joins TRBV27 and TRBJ2-1; TRBD2 aligns across 8 bases. This CDR3 has 15 amino acids. V lost 4 bases, J lost 5 bases, and 7 bases stayed unmatched. The germline gives CDR1 MNHEY, CDR2 SMNVEV (reference sequence). DNA of the CDR3: TGTGCCAGCAGTTCCCCGGGACTAGTTAACAATGAGCAGTTCTTC. This translates into CASSSPGLVNNEQFF.

V usage is TRBV6-5 and J usage is TRBJ2-3, with a weak D call TRBD2 (5 bases). V shed 2 bases and J shed 0 bases, with 6 bases lying between them. CDR1 and CDR2 (germline): MNHEY, SVGAGI. This CDR3 region has 14 residues. The CDR3: CASSYRTSTDTQYF. Here the CDR3 DNA reads TGTGCCAGCAGTTACAGGACTAGCACAGATACGCAGTATTTT.

The table lists this clone with a few counts. The chain links TRBV14 to TRBJ2-5, with 7 bases lining up with TRBD1. Germline V CDR1 and CDR2: SGHDN, FVKESK. The CDR3 length is 15 residues. Losses at the gene ends were 1 base for V and 5 bases for J; bases not matched to a gene: 7. The CDR3 loop is CASSQAGRGSETQYF. CDR3 in DNA: TGTGCCAGCAGCCAAGCTGGCAGGGGGTCGGAGACCCAGTACTTC.

J is TRBJ1-2 and V is TRBV30, with TRBD1 matching over 7 bases. Trimming cost V 2 bases and J 5 bases; bases outside gene matches: 11. CDR3 size: 15 residues. In germline, CDR1 is GTSNPN, CDR2 SVGIG (reference sequence). CDR3 DNA sequence: TGTGCCTGGAGTCAAACAGGGGCCGGGTTGTATGGCTACACCTTC. Amino acid sequence: CAWSQTGAGLYGYTF.

The rearrangement joins TRBV6-1 to TRBJ2-3, with D unclear. The CDR3 loop spans 16 amino acids. The V gene's germline CDR1 is MNHNS and CDR2 SASEGT. Trimming stripped 4 bases from V and 1 base from J, with 15 bases between. CDR3: CASSARPVPGTDTQYF. The CDR3 DNA sequence: TGTGCCAGCAGTGCCCGGCCGGTTCCGGGCACAGATACGCAGTATTTT.

This clone was counted between two and nine times. This chain uses TRBV7-3 with TRBJ2-1; D assignment may be TRBD1 or TRBD2 (5 bases each). The CDR3 sequence is 13 residues long. The germline V gene encodes CDR1 SGHTA and CDR2 FQGTGA. V lost 0 bases to trimming and J lost 8 bases, with 8 bases between them. Here the CDR3 reads CASSLTRDDEQFF. The CDR3 nucleotides read TGTGCCAGCAGCTTAACCCGGGACGATGAGCAGTTCTTC.

V is TRBV12-5 and J is TRBJ1-1; 9 nucleotides align to TRBD1. Looked up from germline, CDR1 is LGHNT and CDR2 is FRNRAP. V dropped 3 bases and J dropped 4; count of bases not matched to a gene: 6. The CDR3 is 15 residues long. CDR3 in amino acids: CASGLWTGVVTEAFF. In DNA, the CDR3 is TGTGCTAGTGGTTTATGGACAGGGGTTGTCACTGAAGCTTTCTTT.

The rearrangement uses TRBV27 and TRBJ2-7; 8 bases map to TRBD2. The CDR3 totals 15 residues. The junction had 7 bases not matched to a gene; V was cut back by 6 bases and J by 0 bases. CDR1 MNHEY and CDR2 SMNVEV come from the germline V gene (reference sequence). CDR3 sequence (DNA): TGTGCCAGCAGGTTAACTAGCGGAAGCTCCTACGAGCAGTACTTC. Amino acids: CASRLTSGSSYEQYF.

This chain connects TRBV19 to TRBJ2-7; D not resolved. Germline V CDR1 and CDR2: LNHDA, SQIVND (reference sequence). Trimming took 5 bases from V and 5 from J, leaving 10 bases between them. The CDR3 has 12 residues. The CDR3 protein is CASSPERDEQYF. Written as DNA, the CDR3 is TGTGCCAGTAGTCCTGAACGGGACGAGCAGTACTTC.